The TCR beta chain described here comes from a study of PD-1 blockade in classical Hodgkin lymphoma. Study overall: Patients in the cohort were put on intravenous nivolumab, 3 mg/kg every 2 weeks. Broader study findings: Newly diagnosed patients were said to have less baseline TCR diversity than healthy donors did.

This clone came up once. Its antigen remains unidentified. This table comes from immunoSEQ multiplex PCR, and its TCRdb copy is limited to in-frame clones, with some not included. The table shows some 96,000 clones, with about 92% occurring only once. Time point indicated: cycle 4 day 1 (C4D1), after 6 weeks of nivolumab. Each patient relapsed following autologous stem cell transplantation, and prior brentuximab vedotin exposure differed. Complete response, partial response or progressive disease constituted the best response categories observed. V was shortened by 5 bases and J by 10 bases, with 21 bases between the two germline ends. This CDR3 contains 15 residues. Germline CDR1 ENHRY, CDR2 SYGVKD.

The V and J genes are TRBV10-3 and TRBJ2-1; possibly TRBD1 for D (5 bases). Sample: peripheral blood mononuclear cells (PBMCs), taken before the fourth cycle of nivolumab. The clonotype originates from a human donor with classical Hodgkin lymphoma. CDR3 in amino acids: CAISFSLGAQYEQFF. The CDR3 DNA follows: TGTGCCATCAGTTTTAGCTTAGGGGCACAATACGAGCAGTTCTTC.